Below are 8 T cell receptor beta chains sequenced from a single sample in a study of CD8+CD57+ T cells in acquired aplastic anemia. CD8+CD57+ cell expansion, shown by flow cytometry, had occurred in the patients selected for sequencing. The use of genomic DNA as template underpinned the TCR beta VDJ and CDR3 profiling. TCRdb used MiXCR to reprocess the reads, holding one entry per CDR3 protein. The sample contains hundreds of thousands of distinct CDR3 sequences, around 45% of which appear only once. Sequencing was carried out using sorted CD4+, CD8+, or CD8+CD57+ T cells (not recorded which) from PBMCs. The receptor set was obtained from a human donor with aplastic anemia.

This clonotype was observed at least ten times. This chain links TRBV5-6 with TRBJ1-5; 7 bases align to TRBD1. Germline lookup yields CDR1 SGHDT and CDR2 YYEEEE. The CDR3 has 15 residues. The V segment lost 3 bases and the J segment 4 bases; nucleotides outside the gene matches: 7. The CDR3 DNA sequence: TGTGCCAGCAGCTGTGACAGGGCGAAAAATCAGCCCCAGCATTTT. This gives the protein CASSCDRAKNQPQHF.

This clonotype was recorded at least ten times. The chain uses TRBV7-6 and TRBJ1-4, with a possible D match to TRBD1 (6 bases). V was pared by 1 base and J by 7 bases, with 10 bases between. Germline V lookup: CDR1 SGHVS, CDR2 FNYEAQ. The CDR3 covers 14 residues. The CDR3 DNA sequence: TGTGCCAGCAGCTTAGGGAGCAGGGGTGAAAAACTGTTTTTT. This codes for CASSLGSRGEKLFF. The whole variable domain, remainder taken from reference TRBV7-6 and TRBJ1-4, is GAGVSQSPRYKVTKRGQDVALRCDPISGHVSLYWYRQALGQGPEFLTYFNYEAQQDKSGLPNDRFSAERPEGSISTLTIQRTEQRDSAMYRCASSLGSRGEKLFFGSGTQLSVL.

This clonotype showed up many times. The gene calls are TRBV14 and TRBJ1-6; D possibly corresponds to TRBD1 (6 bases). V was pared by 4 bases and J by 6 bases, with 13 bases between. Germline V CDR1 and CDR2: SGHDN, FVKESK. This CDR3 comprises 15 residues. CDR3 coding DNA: TGTGCCAGCAGCCTCGCACAGGGACCTAATTCACCCCTCCACTTT. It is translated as CASSLAQGPNSPLHF.

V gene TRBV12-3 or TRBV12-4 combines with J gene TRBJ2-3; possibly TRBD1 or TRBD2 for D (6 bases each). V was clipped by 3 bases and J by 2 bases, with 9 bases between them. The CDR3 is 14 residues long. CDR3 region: CASSLGGHTDTQYF. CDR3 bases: TGTGCCAGCAGTTTGGGGGGCCACACAGATACGCAGTATTTT.

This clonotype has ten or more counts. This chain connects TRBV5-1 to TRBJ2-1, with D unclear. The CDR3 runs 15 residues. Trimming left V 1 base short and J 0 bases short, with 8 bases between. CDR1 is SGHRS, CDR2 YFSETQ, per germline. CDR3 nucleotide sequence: TGCGCCAGCAGCTTGTCTGAAGCCTCCTACAATGAGCAGTTCTTC. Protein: CASSLSEASYNEQFF.

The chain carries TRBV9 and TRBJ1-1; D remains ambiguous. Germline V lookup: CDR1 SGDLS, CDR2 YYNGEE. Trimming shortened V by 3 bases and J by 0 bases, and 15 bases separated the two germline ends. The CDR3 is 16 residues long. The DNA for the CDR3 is TGTGCCAGCAGCGCCCGCCGCGGGTTCATGAACACTGAAGCTTTCTTT. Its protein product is CASSARRGFMNTEAFF.

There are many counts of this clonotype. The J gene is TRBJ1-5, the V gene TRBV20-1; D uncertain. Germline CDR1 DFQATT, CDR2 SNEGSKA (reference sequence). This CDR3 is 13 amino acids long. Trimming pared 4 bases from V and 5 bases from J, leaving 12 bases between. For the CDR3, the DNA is TGCAGTGCTATAGCTTTCCCGGATCAGCCCCAGCATTTT. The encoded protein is CSAIAFPDQPQHF.

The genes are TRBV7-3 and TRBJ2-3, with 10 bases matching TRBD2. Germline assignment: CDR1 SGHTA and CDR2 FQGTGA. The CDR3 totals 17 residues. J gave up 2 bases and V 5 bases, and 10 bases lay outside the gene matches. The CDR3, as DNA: TGTGCCAGCAGCCCCGGATTACTAGCGGGGTACACAGATACGCAGTATTTT. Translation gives CASSPGLLAGYTDTQYF.